This entry concerns a single T cell receptor (beta chain). The sample is drawn from a study of shared clonotypes between healthy human individuals. V trimming: 8 bases; J trimming: 4 bases; junction bases outside the gene matches: 16. This CDR3 contains 16 residues. Germline V lookup: CDR1 LNHNV, CDR2 YYDKDF (reference sequence). The study ran the assay at deep level. Some clones are missing from TCRdb's copy, which holds only in-frame ones; the method was immunoSEQ multiplex PCR. The repertoire holds about 2.4 million clones, with around nine tenths as singletons. Source material: naive CD4+ T cells sorted from blood. Subset specified: CD45RA+ positively selected. The rearrangement links TRBV15 to TRBJ2-5; 7 bases are a match to TRBD2. The TCR was taken from a young man in good health. This CDR3 is CATLEYGGSPRETQYF. The CDR3 nucleotides read TGTGCCACCTTGGAGTACGGCGGGAGCCCCAGAGAGACCCAGTACTTC.